The rows below give T cell receptor beta chains drawn from one sample of a study of metastatic and nonmetastatic thyroid tumors. TCRdb re-called the PCR reads via MiXCR. The data show some 30,000 clones, 25% to 35% seen once. Material for sequencing was blood. The source of these receptors is a female donor with papillary thyroid cancer or a benign thyroid nodule (not recorded which). Some clones in this sample may be carry-over from other donors' samples. Both conserved end residues are trimmed from each CDR3.

V gene,CDR3 protein
TRBV20-1,SARMASGNQPQH
TRBV3-1,ASGVYEQY
TRBV7-6,ASSPGVWTGELF
TRBV6-1,ASSPGRYGYT
TRBV25-1,ASRPGVKPSGNTIY
TRBV20-1,SARREYNEQF
TRBV28,ASSLEEVASLGNEQF
TRBV2,ASSEVRRETQY
TRBV11-2,ASSLEAGVYTGELF
TRBV6-1,ASSEVGASYEQY
TRBV12-3/TRBV12-4,ASSLAGGSGELF
TRBV20-1,SAIYNLRDTQY
TRBV19,ASIRGPRELF
TRBV6-1,ASSENPGSYQPQH
TRBV14,ASSRDRGLFTEAF
TRBV15,ATSRDGQGGYT
TRBV10-3,AIRDTGGSGEQY
TRBV7-9,ATMDSYGYT
TRBV20-1,SARDRGTGGLSGANVLT
TRBV2,ASIGLSREQF
TRBV6-1,ASSPGGHYGYT
TRBV9,ASSKGGALIYGYT
TRBV29-1,SVDGAKGAEQY
TRBV3-1,ASSQDSGGTGELF
TRBV7-8,ASSWTAYNEQF
TRBV30,AWSRGAAFRNSNQPQH
TRBV5-1,ASNPVASSTDTQY
TRBV2,ASSLDRGNTEAF
TRBV7-3,ASSLTPSSRGVYNEQF
TRBV10-1,ASRQNSGNTIY
TRBV27,ASSSGPTSEQY
TRBV13,ASSPPGQGADTEAF
TRBV6-1,AVGGYEQY
TRBV5-1,ASSDTGAGETQY
TRBV18,ASSRGTAYNEQF
TRBV11-1,ASSILGGNGYT
TRBV12-3/TRBV12-4,ASSLVQGISSTDTQY
TRBV10-3,AISESNRGQTVYSNQPQH
TRBV4-2,ASSQDGTLDEQF
TRBV5-6,ASSLTGRNYNEQF
TRBV28,ASRSYGANVLT
TRBV12-3/TRBV12-4,ASSLGGANTGELF
TRBV4-3,ASSQVLNSGVRYGYT
TRBV11-2,ASSFGRAYGYT
TRBV5-4,ASSLGQGLSYGYT
TRBV5-1,ASSLDGDAHYGYT
TRBV5-1,ASQAGVPLNEQF
TRBV2,ASSVAYGAF
TRBV6-2/TRBV6-3,ASVGRGPTLTSTDTQY
TRBV28,ASRPSPRNYGYT